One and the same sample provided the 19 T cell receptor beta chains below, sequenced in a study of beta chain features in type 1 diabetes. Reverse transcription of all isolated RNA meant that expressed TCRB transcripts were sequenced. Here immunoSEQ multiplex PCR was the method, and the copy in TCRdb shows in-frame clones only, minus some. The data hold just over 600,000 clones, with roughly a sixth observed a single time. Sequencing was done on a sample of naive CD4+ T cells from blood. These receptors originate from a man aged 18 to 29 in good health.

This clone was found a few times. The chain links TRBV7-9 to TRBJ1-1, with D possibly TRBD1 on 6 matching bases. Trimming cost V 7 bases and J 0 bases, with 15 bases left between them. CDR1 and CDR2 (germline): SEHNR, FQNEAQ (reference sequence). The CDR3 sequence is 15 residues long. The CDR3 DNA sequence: TGTGCCAGCACCCTATACAGGGCTATGAACACTGAAGCTTTCTTT. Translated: CASTLYRAMNTEAFF.

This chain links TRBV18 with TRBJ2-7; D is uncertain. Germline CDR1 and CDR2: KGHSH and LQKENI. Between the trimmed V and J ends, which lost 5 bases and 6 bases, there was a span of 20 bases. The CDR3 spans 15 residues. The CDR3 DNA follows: TGTGCCAGCTCAACCCCGGGCCCAGTAAGGCGCGAGCAGTACTTC. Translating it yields CASSTPGPVRREQYF. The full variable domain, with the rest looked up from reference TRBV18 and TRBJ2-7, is NAGVMQNPRHLVRRRGQEARLRCSPMKGHSHVYWYRQLPEEGLKFMVYLQKENIIDESGMPKERFSAEFPKEGPSILRIQQVVRGDSAAYFCASSTPGPVRREQYFGPGTRLTVT.

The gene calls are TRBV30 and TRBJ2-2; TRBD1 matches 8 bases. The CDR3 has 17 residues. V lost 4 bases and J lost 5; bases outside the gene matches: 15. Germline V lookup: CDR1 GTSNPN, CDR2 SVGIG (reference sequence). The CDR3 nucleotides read TGTGCCTGGAAAGAGCCAGGGGGCTATAGCCAAACCGGGGAGCTGTTTTTT. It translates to CAWKEPGGYSQTGELFF.

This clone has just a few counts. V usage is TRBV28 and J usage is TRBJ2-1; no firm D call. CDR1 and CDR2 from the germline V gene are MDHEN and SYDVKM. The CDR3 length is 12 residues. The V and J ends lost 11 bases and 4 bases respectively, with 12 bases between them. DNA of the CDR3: TGTGCCGGCTCAGGATCTTACAATGAGCAGTTCTTC. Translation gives CAGSGSYNEQFF. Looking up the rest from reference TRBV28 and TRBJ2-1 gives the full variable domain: DVKVTQSSRYLVKRTGEKVFLECVQDMDHENMFWYRQDPGLGLRLIYFSYDVKMKEKGDIPEGYSVSREKKERFSLILESASTNQTSMYLCAGSGSYNEQFFGPGTRLTVL.

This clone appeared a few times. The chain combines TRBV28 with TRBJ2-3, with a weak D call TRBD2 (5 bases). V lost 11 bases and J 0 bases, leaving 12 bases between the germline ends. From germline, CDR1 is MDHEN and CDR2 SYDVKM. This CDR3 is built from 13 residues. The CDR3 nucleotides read TGTGCCTTAGCGTCATCTAGCACAGATACGCAGTATTTT. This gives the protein CALASSSTDTQYF.

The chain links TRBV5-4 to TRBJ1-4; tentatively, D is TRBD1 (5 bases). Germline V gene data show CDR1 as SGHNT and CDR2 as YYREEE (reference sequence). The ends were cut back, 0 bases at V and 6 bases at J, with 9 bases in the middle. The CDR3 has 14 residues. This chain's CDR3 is CASSLVGRDEKLFF. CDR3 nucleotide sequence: TGTGCCAGCAGCTTGGTGGGACGGGATGAAAAACTGTTTTTT.

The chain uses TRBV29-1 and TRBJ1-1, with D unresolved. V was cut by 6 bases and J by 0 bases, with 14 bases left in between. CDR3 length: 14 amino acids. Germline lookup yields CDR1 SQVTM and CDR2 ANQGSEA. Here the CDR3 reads CSVQIRQLNTEAFF. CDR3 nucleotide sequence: TGCAGCGTGCAAATTAGACAACTGAACACTGAAGCTTTCTTT.

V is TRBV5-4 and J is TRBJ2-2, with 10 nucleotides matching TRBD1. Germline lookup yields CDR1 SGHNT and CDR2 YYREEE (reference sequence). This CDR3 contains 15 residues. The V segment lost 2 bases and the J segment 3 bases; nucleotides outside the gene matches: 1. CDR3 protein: CASSFGQGDTGELFF. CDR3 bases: TGTGCCAGCAGCTTTGGACAGGGGGACACCGGGGAGCTGTTTTTT.

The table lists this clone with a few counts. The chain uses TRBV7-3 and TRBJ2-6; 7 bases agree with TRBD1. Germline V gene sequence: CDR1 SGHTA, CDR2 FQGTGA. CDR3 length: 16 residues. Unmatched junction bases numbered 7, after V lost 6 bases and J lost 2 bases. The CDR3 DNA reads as TGTGCCAGCAGTCTACAGGGGCAGGCTGGGGCCAACGTCCTGACTTTC. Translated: CASSLQGQAGANVLTF.

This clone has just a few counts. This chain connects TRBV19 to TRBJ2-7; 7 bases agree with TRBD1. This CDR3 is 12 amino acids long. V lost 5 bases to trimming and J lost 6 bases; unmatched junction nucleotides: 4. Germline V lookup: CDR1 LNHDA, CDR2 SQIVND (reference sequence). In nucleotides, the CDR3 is TGTGCCAGTAGTCAATCAGGGGGCGAGCAGTACTTC. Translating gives CASSQSGGEQYF.

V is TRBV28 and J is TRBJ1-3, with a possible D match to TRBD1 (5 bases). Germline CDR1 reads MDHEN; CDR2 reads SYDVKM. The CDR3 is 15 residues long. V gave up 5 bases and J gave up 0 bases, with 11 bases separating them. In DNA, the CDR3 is TGTGCCAGCAGTAAGAGTGGGGCCTCTGGAAACACCATATATTTT. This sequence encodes CASSKSGASGNTIYF. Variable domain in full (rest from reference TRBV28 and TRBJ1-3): DVKVTQSSRYLVKRTGEKVFLECVQDMDHENMFWYRQDPGLGLRLIYFSYDVKMKEKGDIPEGYSVSREKKERFSLILESASTNQTSMYLCASSKSGASGNTIYFGEGSWLTVV.

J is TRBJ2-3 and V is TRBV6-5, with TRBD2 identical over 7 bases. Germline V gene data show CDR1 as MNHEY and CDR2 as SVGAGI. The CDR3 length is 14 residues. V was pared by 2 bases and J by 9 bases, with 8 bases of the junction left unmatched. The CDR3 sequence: CASSYLQRDGTQYF. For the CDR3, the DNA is TGTGCCAGCAGTTACCTCCAGCGGGACGGAACGCAGTATTTT.

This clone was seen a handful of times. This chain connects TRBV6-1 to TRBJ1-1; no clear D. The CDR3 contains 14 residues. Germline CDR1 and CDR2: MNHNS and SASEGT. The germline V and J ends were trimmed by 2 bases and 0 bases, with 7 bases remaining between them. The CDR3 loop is CASSEQVMNTEAFF. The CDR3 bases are TGTGCCAGCAGTGAACAGGTCATGAACACTGAAGCTTTCTTT.

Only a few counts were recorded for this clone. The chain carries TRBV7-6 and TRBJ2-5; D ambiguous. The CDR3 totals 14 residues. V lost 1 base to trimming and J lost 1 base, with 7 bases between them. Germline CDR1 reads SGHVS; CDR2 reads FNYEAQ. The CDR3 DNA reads TGTGCCAGCAGCTTAGTTCCCCTCCAAGAGACCCAGTACTTC. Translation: CASSLVPLQETQYF.

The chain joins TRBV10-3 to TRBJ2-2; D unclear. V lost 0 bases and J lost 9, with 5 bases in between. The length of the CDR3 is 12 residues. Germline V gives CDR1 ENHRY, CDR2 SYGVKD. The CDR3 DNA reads TGTGCCATCAGTGAGTCGGGTCGGGAGCTGTTTTTT. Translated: CAISESGRELFF.

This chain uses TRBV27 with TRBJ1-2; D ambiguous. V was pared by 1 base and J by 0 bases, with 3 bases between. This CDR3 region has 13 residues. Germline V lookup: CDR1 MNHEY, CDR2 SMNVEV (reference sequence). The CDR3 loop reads CASSLYANYGYTF. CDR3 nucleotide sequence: TGTGCCAGCAGTTTATACGCTAACTATGGCTACACCTTC.

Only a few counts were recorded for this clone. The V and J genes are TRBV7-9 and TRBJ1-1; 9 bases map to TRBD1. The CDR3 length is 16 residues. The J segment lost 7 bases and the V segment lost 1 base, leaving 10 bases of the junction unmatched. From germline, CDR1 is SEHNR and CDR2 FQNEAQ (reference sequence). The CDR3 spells CASSLGRTGGADEAFF. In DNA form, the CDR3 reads TGTGCCAGCAGCTTAGGGAGAACAGGGGGCGCGGATGAAGCTTTCTTT.

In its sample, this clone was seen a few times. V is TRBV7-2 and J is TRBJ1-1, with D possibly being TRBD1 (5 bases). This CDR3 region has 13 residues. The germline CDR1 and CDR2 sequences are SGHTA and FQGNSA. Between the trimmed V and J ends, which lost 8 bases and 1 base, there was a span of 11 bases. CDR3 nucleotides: TGTGCCAGCGCCGAGGGGTGGAACACTGAAGCTTTCTTT. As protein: CASAEGWNTEAFF.

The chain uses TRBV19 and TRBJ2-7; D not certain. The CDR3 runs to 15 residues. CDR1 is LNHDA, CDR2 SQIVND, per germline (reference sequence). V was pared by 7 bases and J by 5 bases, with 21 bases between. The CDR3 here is CASNSRPTGTDEQYF. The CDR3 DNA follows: TGTGCCAGTAATTCCAGGCCTACGGGTACTGACGAGCAGTACTTC.